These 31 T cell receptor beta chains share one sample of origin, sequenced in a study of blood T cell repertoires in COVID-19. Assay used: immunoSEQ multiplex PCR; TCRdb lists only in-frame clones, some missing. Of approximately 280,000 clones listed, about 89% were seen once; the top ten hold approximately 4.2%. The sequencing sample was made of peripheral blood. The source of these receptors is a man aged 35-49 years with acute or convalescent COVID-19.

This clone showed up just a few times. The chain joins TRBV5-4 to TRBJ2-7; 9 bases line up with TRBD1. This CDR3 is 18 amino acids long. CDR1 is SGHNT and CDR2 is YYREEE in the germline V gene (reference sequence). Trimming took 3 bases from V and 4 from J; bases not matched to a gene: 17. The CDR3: CASSSGQGHWASIYEQYF. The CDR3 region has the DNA TGTGCCAGCAGCTCGGGACAGGGCCACTGGGCCTCAATATACGAGCAGTACTTC.

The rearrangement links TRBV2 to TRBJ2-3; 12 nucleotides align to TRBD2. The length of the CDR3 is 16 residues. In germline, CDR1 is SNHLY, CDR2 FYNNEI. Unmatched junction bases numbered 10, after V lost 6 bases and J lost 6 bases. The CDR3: CASSVSVGLAGDTQYF. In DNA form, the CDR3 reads TGTGCCAGCAGCGTCTCGGTTGGACTAGCGGGGGATACGCAGTATTTT.

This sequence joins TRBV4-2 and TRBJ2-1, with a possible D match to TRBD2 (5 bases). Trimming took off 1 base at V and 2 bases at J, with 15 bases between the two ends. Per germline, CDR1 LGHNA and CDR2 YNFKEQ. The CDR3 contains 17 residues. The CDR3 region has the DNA TGTGCCAGCAGCCAAGCCCAGAGTGCCGGGACCTACAATGAGCAGTTCTTC. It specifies CASSQAQSAGTYNEQFF.

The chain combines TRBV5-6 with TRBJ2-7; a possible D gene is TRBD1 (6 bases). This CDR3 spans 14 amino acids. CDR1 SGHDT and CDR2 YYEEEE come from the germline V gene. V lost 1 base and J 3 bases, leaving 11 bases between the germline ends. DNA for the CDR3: TGTGCCAGCAGCTTGTCCCCGACAGGCTACGAGCAGTACTTC. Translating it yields CASSLSPTGYEQYF.

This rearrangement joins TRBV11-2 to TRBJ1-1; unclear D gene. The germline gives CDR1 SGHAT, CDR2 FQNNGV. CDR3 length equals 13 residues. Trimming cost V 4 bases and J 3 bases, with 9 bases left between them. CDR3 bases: TGTGCCAGCAGCTCCTTCCAGGACACTGAAGCTTTCTTT. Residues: CASSSFQDTEAFF.

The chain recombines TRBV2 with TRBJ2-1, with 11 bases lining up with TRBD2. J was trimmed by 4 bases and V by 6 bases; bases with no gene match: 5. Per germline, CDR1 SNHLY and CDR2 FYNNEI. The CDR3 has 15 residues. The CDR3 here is CASRGPSGGYNEQFF. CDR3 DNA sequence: TGTGCCAGCAGAGGCCCTAGCGGGGGGTACAATGAGCAGTTCTTC.

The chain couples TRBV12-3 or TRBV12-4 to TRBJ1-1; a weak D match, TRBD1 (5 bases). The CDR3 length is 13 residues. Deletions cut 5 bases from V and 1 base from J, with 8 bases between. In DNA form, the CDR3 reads TGTGCCAGCAGTCCCGGACAGAACACTGAAGCTTTCTTT. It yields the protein CASSPGQNTEAFF.

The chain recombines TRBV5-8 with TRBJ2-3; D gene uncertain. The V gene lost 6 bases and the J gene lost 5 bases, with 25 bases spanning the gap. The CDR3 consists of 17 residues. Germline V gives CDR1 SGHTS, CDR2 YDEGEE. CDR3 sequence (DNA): TGTGCCAGCAAGTCAGCTCCGGGTCTAAAAGTTGTAGATACGCAGTATTTT. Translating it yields CASKSAPGLKVVDTQYF.

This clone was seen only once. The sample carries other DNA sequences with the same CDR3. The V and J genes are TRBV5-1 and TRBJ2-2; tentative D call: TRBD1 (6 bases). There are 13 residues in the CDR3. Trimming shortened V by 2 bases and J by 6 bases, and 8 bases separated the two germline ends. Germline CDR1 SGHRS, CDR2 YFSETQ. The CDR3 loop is CASSLQGAGELFF. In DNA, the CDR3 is TGCGCCAGCAGCTTACAGGGCGCCGGGGAGCTGTTTTTT.

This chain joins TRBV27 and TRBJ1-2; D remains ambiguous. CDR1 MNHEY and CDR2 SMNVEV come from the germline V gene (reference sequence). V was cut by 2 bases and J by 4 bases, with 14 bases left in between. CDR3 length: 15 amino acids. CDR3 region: CASSLNPHRGYGYTF. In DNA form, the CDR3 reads TGTGCCAGCAGTTTAAACCCTCACCGGGGCTATGGCTACACCTTC.

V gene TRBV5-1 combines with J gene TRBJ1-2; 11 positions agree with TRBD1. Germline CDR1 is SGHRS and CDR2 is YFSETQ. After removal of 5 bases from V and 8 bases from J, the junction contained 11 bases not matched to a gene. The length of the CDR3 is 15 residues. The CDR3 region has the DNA TGCGCCAGCAGGCTAGCTGGACAGGGGGCTAGAGGCTACACCTTC. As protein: CASRLAGQGARGYTF.

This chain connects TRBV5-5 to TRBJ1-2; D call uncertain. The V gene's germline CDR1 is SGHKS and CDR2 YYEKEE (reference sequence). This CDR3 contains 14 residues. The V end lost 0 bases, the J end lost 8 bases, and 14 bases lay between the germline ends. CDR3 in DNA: TGTGCCAGCAGCTTGGTGGCTGGGCCCGAGGGCTACACCTTC. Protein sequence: CASSLVAGPEGYTF. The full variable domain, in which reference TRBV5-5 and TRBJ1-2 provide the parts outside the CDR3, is DAGVTQSPTHLIKTRGQQVTLRCSPISGHKSVSWYQQVLGQGPQFIFQYYEKEERGRGNFPDRFSARQFPNYSSELNVNALLLGDSALYLCASSLVAGPEGYTFGSGTRLTVV.

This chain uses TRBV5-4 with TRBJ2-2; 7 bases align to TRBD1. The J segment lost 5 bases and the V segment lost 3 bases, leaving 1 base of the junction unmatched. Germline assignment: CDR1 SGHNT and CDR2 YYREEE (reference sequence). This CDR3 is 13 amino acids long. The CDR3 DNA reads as TGTGCCAGCAGCTGGGACAGAACCGGGGAGCTGTTTTTT. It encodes CASSWDRTGELFF.

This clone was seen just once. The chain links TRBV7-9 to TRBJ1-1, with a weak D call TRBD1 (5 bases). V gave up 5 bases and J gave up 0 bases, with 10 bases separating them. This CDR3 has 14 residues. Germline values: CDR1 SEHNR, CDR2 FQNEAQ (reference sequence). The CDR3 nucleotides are TGTGCCAGCAGCCTGACAGCGTTGAACACTGAAGCTTTCTTT. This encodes CASSLTALNTEAFF.

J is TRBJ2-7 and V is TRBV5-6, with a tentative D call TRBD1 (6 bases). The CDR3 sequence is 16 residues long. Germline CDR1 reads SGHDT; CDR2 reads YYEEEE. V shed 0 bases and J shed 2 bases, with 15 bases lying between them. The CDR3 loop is CASSLVGQLSTYEQYF. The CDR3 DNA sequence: TGTGCCAGCAGCTTGGTTGGACAGCTCTCTACCTACGAGCAGTACTTC. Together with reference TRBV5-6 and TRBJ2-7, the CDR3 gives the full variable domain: DAGVTQSPTHLIKTRGQQVTLRCSPKSGHDTVSWYQQALGQGPQFIFQYYEEEERQRGNFPDRFSGHQFPNYSSELNVNALLLGDSALYLCASSLVGQLSTYEQYFGPGTRLTVT.

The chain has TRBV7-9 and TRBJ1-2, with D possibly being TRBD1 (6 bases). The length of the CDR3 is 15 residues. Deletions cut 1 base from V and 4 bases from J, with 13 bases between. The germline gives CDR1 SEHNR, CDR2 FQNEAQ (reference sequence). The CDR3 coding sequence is TGTGCCAGCAGCTTAGGGGCAGGGGCTGGCTATGGCTACACCTTC. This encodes CASSLGAGAGYGYTF. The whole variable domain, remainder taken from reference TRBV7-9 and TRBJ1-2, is DTGVSQNPRHKITKRGQNVTFRCDPISEHNRLYWYRQTLGQGPEFLTYFQNEAQLEKSRLLSDRFSAERPKGSFSTLEIQRTEQGDSAMYLCASSLGAGAGYGYTFGSGTRLTVV.

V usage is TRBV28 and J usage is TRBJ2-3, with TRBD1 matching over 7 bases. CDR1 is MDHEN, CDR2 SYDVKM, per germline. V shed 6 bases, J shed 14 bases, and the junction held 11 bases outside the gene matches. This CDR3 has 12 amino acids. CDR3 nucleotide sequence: TGTGCCAGCAGGGCAACAGGGGCCCGAATGTATTTT. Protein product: CASRATGARMYF.

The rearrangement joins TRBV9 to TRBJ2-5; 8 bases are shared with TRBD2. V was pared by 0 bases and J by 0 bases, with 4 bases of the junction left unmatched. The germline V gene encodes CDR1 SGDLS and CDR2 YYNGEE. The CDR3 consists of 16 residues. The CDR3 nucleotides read TGTGCCAGCAGCGTAGCCCCGCGGGGGGACCAAGAGACCCAGTACTTC. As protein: CASSVAPRGDQETQYF.

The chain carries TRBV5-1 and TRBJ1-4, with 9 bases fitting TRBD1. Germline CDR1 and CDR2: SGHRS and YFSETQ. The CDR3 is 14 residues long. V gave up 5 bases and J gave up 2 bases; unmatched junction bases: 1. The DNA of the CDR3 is TGCGCCAGCAGAGGACAGGGGACTAATGAAAAACTGTTTTTT. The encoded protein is CASRGQGTNEKLFF.

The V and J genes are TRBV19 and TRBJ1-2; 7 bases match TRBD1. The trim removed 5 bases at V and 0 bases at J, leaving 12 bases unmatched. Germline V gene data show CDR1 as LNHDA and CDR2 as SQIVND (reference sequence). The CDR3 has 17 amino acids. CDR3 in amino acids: CASSPRQGGASNYGYTF. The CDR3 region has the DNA TGTGCCAGTAGTCCCCGACAGGGAGGCGCGTCTAACTATGGCTACACCTTC.

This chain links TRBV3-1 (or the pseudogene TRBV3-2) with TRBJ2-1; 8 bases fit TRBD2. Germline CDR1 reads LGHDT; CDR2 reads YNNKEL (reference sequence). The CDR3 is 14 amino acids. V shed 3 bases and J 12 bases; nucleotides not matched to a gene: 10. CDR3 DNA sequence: TGTGCCAGCAGCCAGGAATACGGGGGGGGAGGGCAGTTCTTC. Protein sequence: CASSQEYGGGGQFF.

The CDR3 loop reads CASSSGDRGHTEAFF. The CDR3 region has the DNA TGTGCCAGCAGCTCAGGGGACAGGGGGCACACTGAAGCTTTCTTT. The chain couples TRBV3-1 (or the pseudogene TRBV3-2) to TRBJ1-1; 12 bases match TRBD1. Germline trimming cut 5 bases from V and 3 bases from J; bases unmatched to any gene: 4. This CDR3 has 15 residues. Per germline, CDR1 LGHDT and CDR2 YNNKEL (reference sequence).

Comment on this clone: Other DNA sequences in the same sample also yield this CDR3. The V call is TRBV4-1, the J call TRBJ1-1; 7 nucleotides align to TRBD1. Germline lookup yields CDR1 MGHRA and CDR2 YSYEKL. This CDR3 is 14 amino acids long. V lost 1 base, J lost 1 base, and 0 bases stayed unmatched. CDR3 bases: TGCGCCAGCAGCCAAGGACAGGGGAACACTGAAGCTTTCTTT. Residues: CASSQGQGNTEAFF.

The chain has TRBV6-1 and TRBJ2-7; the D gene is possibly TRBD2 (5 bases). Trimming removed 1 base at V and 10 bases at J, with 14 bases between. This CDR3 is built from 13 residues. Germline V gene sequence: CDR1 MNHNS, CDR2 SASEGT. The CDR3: CASSEEGETQQYF. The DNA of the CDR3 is TGTGCCAGCAGTGAAGAGGGAGAGACCCAACAGTACTTC.

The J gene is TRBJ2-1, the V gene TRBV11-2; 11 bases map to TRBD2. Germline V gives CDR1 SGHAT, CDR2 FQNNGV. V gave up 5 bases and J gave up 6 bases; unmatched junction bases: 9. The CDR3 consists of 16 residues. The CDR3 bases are TGTGCCAGCAGCATCTTAGCGGGGGGGCTGGTCAATGAGCAGTTCTTC. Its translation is CASSILAGGLVNEQFF.

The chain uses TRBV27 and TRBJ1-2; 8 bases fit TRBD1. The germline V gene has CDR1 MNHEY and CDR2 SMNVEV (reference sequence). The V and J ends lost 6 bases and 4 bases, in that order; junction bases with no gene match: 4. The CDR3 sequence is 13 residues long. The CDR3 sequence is CASSMDRVYGYTF. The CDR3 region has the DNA TGTGCCAGCAGCATGGACAGGGTCTATGGCTACACCTTC.

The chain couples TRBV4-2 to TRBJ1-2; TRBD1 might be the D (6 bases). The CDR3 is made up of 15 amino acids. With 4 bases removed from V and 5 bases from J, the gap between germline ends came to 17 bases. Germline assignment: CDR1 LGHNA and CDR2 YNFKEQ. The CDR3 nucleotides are TGTGCCAGCAGCCCCCAGCAACAGGGTGATTATGGCTACACCTTC. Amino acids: CASSPQQQGDYGYTF.

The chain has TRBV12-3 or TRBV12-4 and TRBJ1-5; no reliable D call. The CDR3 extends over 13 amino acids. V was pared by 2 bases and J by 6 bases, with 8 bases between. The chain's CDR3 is CASSLSEGQPQHF. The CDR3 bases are TGTGCCAGCAGTTTAAGCGAGGGTCAGCCCCAGCATTTT.

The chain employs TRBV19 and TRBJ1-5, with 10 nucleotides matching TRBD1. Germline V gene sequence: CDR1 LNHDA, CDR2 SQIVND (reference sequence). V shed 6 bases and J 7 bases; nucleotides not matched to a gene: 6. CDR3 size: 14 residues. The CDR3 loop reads CASSRDRGRQPQHF. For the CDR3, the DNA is TGTGCCAGTAGCCGGGACAGGGGCAGACAGCCCCAGCATTTT.

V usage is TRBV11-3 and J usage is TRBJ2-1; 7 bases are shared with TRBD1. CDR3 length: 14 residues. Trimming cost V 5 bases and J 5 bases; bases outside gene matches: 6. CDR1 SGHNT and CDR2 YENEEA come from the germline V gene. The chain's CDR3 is CASSKGGSHNEQFF. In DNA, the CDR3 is TGTGCCAGCAGCAAAGGGGGCTCTCACAATGAGCAGTTCTTC.

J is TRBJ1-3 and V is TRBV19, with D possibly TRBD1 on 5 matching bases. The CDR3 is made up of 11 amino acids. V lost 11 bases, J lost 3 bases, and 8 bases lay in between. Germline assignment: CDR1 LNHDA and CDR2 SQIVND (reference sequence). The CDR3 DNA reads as TGTGCCGGCAGGGTTGGAAACACCATATATTTT. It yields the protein CAGRVGNTIYF.